This TCR beta chain appears in the sequencing data of a study of T cells in Graves' hyperthyroidism and ophthalmopathy. As to this clonotype: A read error may explain this, as a much larger clone is one base away.

TCR beta CDR3 regions were amplified from RNA transcripts. With the HTBI primer set, the TCR CDR3 went through a first round of RT-PCR. TCRdb reanalysed the multiplex PCR reads using MiXCR and keeps one entry per CDR3 protein. The sample consists of roughly 93,000 distinct CDR3 sequences, roughly 40% of them appearing once. Losses at the gene ends were 4 bases for V and 9 bases for J; bases not matched to a gene: 14. Germline loops: CDR1 LGHDT, CDR2 YNNKEL (reference sequence). CDR3 length: 15 amino acids. The sequenced sample consisted of peripheral blood or thyroid tissue (not recorded which). The chain employs TRBV3-1 and TRBJ2-7, with TRBD2 identical over 8 bases. The TCR originated in a woman aged 25 to 39 with Graves' hyperthyroidism. CDR3 protein: CASSRYGTRALGQYF. CDR3 nucleotide sequence: TGTGCCAGCAGCCGCTACGGGACTAGGGCGCTCGGGCAGTACTTC.